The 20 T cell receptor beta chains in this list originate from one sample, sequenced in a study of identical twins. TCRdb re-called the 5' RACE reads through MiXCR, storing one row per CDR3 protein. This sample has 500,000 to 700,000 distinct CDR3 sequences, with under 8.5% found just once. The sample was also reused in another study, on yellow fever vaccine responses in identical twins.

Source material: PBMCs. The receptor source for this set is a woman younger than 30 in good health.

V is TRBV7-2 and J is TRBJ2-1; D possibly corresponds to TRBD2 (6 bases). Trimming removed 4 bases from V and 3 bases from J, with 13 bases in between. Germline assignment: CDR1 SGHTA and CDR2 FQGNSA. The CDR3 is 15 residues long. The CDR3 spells CASSSTGVVYNEQFF. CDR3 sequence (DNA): TGTGCCAGCAGCTCAACGGGAGTTGTCTACAATGAGCAGTTCTTC.

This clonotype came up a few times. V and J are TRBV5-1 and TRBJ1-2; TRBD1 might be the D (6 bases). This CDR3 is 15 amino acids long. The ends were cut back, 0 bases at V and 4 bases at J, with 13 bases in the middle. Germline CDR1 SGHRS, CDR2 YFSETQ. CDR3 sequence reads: CASSLEAQGFYGYTF. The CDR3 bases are TGCGCCAGCAGCTTGGAGGCGCAGGGGTTCTATGGCTACACCTTC.

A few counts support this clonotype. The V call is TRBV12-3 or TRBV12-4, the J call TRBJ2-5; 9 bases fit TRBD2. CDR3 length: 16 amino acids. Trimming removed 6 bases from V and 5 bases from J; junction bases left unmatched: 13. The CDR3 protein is CASSPTLAGEAETQYF. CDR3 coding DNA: TGTGCCAGCAGCCCGACCTTAGCGGGAGAGGCGGAGACCCAGTACTTC.

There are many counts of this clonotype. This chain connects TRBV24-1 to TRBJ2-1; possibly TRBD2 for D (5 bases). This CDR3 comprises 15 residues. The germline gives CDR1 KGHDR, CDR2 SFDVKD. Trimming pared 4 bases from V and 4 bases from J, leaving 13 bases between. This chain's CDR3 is CATSDPDYRYNEQFF. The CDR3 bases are TGTGCCACCAGTGACCCTGACTACCGATACAATGAGCAGTTCTTC.

Here the CDR3 DNA reads TGTGCCAGCGGGGACAGGGTCCGCACTGAAGCTTTCTTT. Its protein is CASGDRVRTEAFF. The rearrangement uses TRBV12-3 or TRBV12-4 and TRBJ1-1, with 9 bases aligning to TRBD1. V dropped 8 bases and J dropped 4; count of bases not matched to a gene: 5. CDR3 length equals 13 residues.

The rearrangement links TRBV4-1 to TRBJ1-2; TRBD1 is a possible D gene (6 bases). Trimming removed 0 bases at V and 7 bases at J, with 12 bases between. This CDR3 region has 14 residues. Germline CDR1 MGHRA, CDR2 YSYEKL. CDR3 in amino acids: CASSQEGAIGGYTF. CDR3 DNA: TGCGCCAGCAGCCAAGAGGGGGCGATCGGTGGCTACACCTTC.

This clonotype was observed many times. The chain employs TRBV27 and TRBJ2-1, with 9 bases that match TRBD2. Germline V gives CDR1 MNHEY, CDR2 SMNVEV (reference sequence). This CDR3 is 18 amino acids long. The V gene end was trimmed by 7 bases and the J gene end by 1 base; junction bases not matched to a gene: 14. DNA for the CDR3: TGTGCCAGCACCCAGTGGTTGCGGGAGGGCCCTTCCTACAATGAGCAGTTCTTC. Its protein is CASTQWLREGPSYNEQFF.

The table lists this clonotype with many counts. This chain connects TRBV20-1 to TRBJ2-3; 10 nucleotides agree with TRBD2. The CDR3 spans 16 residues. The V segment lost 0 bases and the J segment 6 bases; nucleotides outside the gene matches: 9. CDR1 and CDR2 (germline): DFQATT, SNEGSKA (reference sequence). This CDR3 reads CSARDGASGGSDTQYF. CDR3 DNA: TGCAGTGCTAGAGATGGGGCTAGCGGGGGTTCGGATACGCAGTATTTT.

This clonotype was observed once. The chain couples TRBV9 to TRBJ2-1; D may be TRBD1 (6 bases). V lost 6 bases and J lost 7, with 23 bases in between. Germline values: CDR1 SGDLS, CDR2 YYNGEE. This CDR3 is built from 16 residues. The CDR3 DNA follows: TGTGCCAGCACCGTCCGCGGTAGGGGGAGTAAGAATGAGCAGTTCTTC. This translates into CASTVRGRGSKNEQFF.

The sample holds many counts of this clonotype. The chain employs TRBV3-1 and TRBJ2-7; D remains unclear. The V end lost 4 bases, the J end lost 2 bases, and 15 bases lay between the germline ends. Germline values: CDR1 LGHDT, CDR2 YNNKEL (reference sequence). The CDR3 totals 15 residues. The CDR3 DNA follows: TGTGCCAGCAGCCCGAATGACGCCGCCGCCTACGAGCAGTACTTC. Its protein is CASSPNDAAAYEQYF.

The chain's CDR3 is CASSTLAPIYDEQFF. The DNA for the CDR3 is TGTGCCAGTAGTACACTAGCACCTATATACGATGAGCAGTTCTTC. The rearrangement links TRBV19 to TRBJ2-1; TRBD2 might be the D (6 bases). This CDR3 is 15 amino acids long. The V gene lost 4 bases and the J gene lost 8 bases, with 18 bases spanning the gap. CDR1 is LNHDA and CDR2 is SQIVND in the germline V gene (reference sequence). The full variable domain, with the rest looked up from reference TRBV19 and TRBJ2-1, is DGGITQSPKYLFRKEGQNVTLSCEQNLNHDAMYWYRQDPGQGLRLIYYSQIVNDFQKGDIAEGYSVSREKKESFPLTVTSAQKNPTAFYLCASSTLAPIYDEQFFGPGTRLTVL.

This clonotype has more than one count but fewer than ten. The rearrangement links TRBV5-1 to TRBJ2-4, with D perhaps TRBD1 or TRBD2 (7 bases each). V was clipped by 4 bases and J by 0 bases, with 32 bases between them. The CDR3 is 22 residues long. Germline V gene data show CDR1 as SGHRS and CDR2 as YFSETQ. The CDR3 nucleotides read TGCGCCAGCAGCGTCCAGGGGGGGACTATCGTGTCCCGATCCTTAGCCAAAAACATTCAGTACTTC. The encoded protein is CASSVQGGTIVSRSLAKNIQYF.

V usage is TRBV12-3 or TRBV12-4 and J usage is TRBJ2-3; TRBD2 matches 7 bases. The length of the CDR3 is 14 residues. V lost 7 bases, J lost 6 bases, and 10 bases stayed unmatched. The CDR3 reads CASTSWGGRDTQYF. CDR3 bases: TGTGCCAGCACCTCCTGGGGAGGGAGGGATACGCAGTATTTT.

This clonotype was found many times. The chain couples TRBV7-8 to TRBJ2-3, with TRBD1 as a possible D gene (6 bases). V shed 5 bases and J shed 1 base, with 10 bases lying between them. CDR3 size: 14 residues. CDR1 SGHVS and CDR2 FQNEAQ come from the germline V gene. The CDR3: CASSPRTGTDTQYF. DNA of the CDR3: TGTGCCAGCAGCCCCCGGACAGGCACAGATACGCAGTATTTT. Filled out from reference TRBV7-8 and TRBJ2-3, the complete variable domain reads GAGVSQSPRYKVAKRGQDVALRCDPISGHVSLFWYQQALGQGPEFLTYFQNEAQLDKSGLPSDRFFAERPEGSVSTLKIQRTQQEDSAVYLCASSPRTGTDTQYFGPGTRLTVL.

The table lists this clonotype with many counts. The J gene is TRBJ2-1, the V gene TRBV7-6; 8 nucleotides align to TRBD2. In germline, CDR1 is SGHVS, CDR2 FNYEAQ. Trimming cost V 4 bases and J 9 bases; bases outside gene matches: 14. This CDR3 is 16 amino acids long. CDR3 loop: CASSYIGGARIREQFF. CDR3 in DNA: TGTGCCAGCAGCTACATCGGGGGGGCTCGGATTCGTGAGCAGTTCTTC.

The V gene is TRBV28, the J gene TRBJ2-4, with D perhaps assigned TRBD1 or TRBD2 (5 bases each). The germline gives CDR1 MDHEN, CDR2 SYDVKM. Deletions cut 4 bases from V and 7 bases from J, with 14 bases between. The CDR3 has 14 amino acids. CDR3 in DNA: TGTGCCAGCAGTTCCCGCACCGAGGGGAACATTCAGTACTTC. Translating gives CASSSRTEGNIQYF.

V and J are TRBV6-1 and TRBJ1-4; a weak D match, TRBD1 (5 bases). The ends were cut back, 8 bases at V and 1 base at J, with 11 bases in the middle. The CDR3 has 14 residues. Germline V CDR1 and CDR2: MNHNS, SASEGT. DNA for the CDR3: TGTGCCAGCGGCAGGGATGGAACTAATGAAAAACTGTTTTTT. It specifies CASGRDGTNEKLFF.

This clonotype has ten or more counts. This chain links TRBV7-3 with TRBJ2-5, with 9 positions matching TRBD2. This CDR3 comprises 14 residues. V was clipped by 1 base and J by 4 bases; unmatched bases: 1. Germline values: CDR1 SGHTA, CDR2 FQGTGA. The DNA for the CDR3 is TGTGCCAGCAGCTTAAGAGCGGGAGGAGAGACCCAGTACTTC. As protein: CASSLRAGGETQYF.

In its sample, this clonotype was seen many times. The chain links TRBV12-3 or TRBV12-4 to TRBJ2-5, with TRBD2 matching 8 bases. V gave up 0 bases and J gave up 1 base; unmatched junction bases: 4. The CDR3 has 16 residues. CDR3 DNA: TGTGCCAGCAGTTTAGCACGCGGGGGGCTCCAAGAGACCCAGTACTTC. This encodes CASSLARGGLQETQYF.

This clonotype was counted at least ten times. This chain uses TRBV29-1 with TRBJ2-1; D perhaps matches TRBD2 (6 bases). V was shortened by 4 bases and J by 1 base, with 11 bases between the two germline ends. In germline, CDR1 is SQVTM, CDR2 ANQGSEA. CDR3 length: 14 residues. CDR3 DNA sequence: TGCAGCGTTGGGAGGGCATGGTCCTACAATGAGCAGTTCTTC. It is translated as CSVGRAWSYNEQFF.